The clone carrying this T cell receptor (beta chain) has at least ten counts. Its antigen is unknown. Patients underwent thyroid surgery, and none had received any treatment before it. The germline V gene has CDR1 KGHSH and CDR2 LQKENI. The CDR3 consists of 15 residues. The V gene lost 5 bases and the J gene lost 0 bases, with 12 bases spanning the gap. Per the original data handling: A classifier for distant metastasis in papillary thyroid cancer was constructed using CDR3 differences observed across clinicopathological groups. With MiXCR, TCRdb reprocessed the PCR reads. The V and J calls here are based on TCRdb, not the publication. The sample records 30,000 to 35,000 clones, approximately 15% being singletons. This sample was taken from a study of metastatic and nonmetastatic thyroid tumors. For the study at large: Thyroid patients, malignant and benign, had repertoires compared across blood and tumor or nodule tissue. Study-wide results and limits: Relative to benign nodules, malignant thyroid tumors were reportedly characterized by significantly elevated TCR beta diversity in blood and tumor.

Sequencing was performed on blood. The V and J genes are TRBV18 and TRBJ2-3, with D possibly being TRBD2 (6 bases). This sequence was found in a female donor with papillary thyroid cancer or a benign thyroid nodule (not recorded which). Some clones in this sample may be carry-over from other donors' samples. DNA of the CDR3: TGTGCCAGCTCATTTTTTGGGACTAGCACAGATACGCAGTATTTT. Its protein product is CASSFFGTSTDTQYF. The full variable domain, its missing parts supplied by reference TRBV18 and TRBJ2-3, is NAGVMQNPRHLVRRRGQEARLRCSPMKGHSHVYWYRQLPEEGLKFMVYLQKENIIDESGMPKERFSAEFPKEGPSILRIQQVVRGDSAAYFCASSFFGTSTDTQYFGPGTRLTVL.